This T cell receptor beta chain was recovered during a study of T cells in localized non-small cell lung cancer (dated by TCRdb to the early 2020s). Regarding the study in general: The study examined T cell repertoires in approximately 240 patients with early-stage NSCLC and compared tumors with uninvolved tumor-adjacent lungs. The cohort was made up of approximately 250 treatment-naive NSCLC patients whose localized lung tumors had been resected. NSCLC patients had a mean age of approximately 70 years, and 129 were male and 107 female.

Overall study results and their limits: Multi-region tumor sequencing was not performed, so intratumor heterogeneity could not be excluded. Since the design was exploratory, TCR variables were selected using unadjusted p-values with no false-discovery rate correction. Higher blood T cell density associated with longer overall survival, while higher adjacent-lung clonality associated with shorter survival. Uninvolved tumor-adjacent lung showed the highest T cell clonality, higher than tumor, which suggests more focused antigenic responses in the adjacent lung. A median of around 62 of the top 100 tumor clones turned up in the paired uninvolved adjacent lung, and fewer than 35 of those clones also ranked among the top 100 of that same adjacent lung.

TCR beta CDR3 regions were sequenced from DNA using the immunoSEQ Assay. The paper's data handling went like this. T cell density was computed as TCR beta template counts normalized to usable DNA estimated by amplifying housekeeping genes. Richness was estimated with the preseqR package, extrapolating to 400,000 templates for PBMC samples and 120,000 templates for tissue samples. Clonality was calculated as one minus Pielou's evenness. Differential abundance testing on productive amino-acid clonotypes, with a minimum total count of 5 and an alpha of 0.1, was used to identify tissue-enriched TCRs. The Jaccard Index and the Morisita Overlap Index were used to quantify repertoire overlap between compartments. GLIPH grouped TCR beta CDR3s together with public tetramer-defined viral CDR3s, and a viral motif had to include at least three viral sequences and also show V-gene enrichment. Sourced from immuneACCESS, this table was stored by TCRdb with only in-frame sequences that have V and J called. A share of the clones is absent; for the studies checked, an unresolved V gene accounts for under half, and the remainder has no known explanation. V, J and clone size reflect that table, while D and trimming were determined from the DNA. For this sample there are some 10,000 clones; roughly 81% appear just once. Of the sample, roughly 9.2% is held by the ten largest clones.

The junction shows trimming of 6 bases on V and 2 bases on J, plus 25 bases between the germline ends. The germline V gene (reference sequence) yields SEHNR for CDR1 and FQNEAQ for CDR2. The CDR3 covers 18 residues, taking in both the cysteine and the phenylalanine. The DNA shown is the 54-base CDR3, in frame from base 1. At diagnosis, peripheral blood, uninvolved tumor-adjacent lung and tumor were collected and were preserved as a mix of fresh-frozen and FFPE material. Blood samples were analyzed as peripheral blood mononuclear cells for TCR repertoire profiling. Comments on this clone: Its binding antigen is unknown. The sample holds no much larger clone one base away, and base qualities are not on file.

The sample here was peripheral blood, taken before any cancer treatment. The clonotype originates from a male donor older than 55 with stage III lung adenocarcinoma. The chain uses TRBV7-9 and TRBJ2-5; no D gene is confidently identified. CDR3 region: CASSSKPTGVRPQETQYF. Here is the DNA: TGTGCCAGCAGTTCAAAACCAACCGGAGTTCGGCCTCAAGAGACCCAGTACTTC.